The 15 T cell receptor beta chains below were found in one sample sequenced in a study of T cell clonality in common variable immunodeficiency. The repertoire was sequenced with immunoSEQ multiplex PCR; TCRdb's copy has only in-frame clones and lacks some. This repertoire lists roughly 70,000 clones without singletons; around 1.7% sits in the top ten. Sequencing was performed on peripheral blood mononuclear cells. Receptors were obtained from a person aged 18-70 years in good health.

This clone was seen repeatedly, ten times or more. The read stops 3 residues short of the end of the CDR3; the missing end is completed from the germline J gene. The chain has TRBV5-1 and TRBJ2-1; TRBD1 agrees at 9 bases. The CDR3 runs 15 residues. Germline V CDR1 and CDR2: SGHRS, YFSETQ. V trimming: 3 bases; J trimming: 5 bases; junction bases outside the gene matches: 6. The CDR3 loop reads CASSSRDRDHNEQFF. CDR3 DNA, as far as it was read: TGCGCCAGCAGCTCCCGGGACAGGGACCACAATGAG. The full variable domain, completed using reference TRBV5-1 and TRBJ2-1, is KAGVTQTPRYLIKTRGQQVTLSCSPISGHRSVSWYQQTPGQGLQFLFEYFSETQRNKGNFPGRFSGRQFSNSRSEMNVSTLELGDSALYLCASSSRDRDHNEQFFGPGTRLTVL.

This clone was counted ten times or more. Incomplete CDR3 DNA: TGTGCCAGCAGCCAGGAGAATCGGGTATCT. As protein: CASSQENRVS. The entire CDR3 reads CASSQENRVSAFF. V is TRBV14 and J is TRBJ1-1; D is uncertain. The read finishes 3 residues shy of the CDR3 end, and the germline J gene is used to complete it. The germline V gene has CDR1 SGHDN and CDR2 FVKESK. CDR3 length: 13 amino acids.

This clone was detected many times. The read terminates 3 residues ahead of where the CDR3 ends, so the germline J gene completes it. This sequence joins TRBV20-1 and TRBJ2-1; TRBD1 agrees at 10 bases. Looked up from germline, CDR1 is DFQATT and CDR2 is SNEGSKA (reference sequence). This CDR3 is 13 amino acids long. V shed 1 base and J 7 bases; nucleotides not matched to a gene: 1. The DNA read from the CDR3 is TGCAGTGCTAGAGGGACAGGGGGTAATGAG. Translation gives CSARGTGGNE. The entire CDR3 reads CSARGTGGNEQFF.

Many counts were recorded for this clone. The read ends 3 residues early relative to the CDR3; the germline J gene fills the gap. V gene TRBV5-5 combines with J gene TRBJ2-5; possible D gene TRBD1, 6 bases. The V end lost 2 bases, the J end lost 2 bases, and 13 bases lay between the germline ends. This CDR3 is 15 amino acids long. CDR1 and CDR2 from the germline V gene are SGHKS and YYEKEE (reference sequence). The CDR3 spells CASSFTGFNQETQYF. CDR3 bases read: TGTGCCAGCAGCTTCACAGGGTTTAATCAAGAGACC.

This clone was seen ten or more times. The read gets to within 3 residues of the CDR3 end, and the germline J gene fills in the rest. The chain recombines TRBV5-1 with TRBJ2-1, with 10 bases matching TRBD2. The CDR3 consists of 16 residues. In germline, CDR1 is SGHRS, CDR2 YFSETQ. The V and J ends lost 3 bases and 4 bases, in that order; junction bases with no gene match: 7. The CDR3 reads CASSSRAGGQYNEQFF. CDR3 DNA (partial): TGCGCCAGCAGCTCGAGAGCGGGAGGGCAGTACAATGAG.

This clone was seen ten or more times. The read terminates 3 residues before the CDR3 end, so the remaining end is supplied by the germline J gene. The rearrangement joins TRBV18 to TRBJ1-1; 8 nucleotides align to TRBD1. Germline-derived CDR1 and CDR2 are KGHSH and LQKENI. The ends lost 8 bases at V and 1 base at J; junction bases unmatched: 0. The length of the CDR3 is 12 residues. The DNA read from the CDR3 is TGTGCCAGCGGGACAGGGAACACTGAA. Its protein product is CASGTGNTE. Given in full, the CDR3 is CASGTGNTEAFF.

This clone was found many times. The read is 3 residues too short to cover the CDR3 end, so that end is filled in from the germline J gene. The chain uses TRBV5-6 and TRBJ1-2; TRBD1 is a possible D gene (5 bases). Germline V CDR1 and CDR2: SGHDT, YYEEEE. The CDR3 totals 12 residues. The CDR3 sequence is CASSPDSGGYTF. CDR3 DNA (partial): TGTGCCAGCAGCCCAGACAGTGGCGGC.

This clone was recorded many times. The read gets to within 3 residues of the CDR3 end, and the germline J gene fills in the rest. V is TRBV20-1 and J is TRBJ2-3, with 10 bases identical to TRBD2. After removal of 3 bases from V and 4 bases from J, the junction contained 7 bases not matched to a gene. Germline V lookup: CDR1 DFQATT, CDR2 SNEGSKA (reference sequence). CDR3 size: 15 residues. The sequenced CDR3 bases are TGCAGTGCTAGCCCAGGAGCGGGGGGGCCAGATACG. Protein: CSASPGAGGPDT. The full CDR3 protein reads CSASPGAGGPDTQYF.

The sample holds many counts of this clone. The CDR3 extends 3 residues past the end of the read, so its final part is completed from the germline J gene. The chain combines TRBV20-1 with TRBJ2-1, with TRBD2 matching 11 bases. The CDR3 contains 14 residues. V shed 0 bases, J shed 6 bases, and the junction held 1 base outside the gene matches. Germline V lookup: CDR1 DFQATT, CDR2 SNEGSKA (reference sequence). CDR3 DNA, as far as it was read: TGCAGTGCTAGAGACACTAGCGGGGGCAATGAG. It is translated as CSARDTSGGNE. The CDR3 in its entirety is CSARDTSGGNEQFF.

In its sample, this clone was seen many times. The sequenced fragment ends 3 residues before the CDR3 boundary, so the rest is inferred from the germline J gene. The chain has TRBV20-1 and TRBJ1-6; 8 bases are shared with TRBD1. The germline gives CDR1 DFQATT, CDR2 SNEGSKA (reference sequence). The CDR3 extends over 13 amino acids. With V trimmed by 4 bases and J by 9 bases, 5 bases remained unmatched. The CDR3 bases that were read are TGCAGTGCTACCGGACAGGGCCGTTCACCC. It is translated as CSATGQGRSP. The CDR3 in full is CSATGQGRSPLHF.

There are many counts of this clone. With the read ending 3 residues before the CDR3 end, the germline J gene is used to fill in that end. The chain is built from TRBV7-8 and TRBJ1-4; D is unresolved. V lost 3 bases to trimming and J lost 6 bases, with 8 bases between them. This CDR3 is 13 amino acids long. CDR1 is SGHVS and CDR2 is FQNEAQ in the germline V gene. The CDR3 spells CASSLSGYEKLFF. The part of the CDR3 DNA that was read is TGTGCCAGCAGCTTGTCGGGGTATGAAAAA.

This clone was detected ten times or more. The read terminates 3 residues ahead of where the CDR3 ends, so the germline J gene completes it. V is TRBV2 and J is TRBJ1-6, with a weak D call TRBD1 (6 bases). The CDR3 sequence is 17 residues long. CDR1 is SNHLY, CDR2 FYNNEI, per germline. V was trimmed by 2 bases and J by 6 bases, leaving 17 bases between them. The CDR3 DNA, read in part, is TGTGCCAGCAGTGAAATGGCAGACCTCAGGGGTAATTCACCC. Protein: CASSEMADLRGNSP. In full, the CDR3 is CASSEMADLRGNSPLHF.

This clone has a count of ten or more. The CDR3 bases that were read are TGTGCCAGCAGTTCCCAGCAGGCAAACAATGAG. Its translation is CASSSQQANNE. The whole CDR3 sequence reads CASSSQQANNEQFF. J is TRBJ2-1 and V is TRBV28; D gene uncertain. The CDR3 end is not reached by the read, which stops 3 residues before it; the germline J gene fills it in. V dropped 4 bases and J dropped 5 bases, with 12 bases sitting between them. This CDR3 has 14 residues. Germline-derived CDR1 and CDR2 are MDHEN and SYDVKM.

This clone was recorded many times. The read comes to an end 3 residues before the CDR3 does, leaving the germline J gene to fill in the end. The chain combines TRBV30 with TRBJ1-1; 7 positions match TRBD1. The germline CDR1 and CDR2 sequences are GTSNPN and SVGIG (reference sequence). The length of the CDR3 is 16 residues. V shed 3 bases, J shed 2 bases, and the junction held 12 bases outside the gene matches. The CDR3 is CAWRTLQGKINTEAFF. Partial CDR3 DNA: TGTGCCTGGAGAACCCTACAGGGGAAGATTAACACTGAA. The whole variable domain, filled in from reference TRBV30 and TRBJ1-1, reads SQTIHQWPATLVQPVGSPLSLECTVEGTSNPNLYWYRQAAGRGLQLLFYSVGIGQISSEVPQNLSASRPQDRQFILSSKKLLLSDSGFYLCAWRTLQGKINTEAFFGQGTRLTVV.

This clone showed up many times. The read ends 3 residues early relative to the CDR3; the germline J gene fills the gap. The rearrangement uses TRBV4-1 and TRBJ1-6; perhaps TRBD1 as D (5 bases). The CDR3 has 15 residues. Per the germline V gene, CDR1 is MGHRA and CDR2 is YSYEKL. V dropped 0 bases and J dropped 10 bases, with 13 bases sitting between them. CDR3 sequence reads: CASSQDYPRGSPLHF. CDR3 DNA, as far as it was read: TGCGCCAGCAGCCAAGACTACCCAAGGGGATCACCC.